This T cell receptor (beta chain) was captured by sequencing in a study of blood T cell repertoires in COVID-19. Study context: The samples span acute and convalescent COVID-19 from the United States, Italy and Spain. From T cells, B-cell-depleted T cells, or PBMCs came the material, which was cDNA or gDNA.

Trimming took 1 base from V and 1 from J, leaving 6 bases between them. CDR1 and CDR2 from the germline V gene are KGHDR and SFDVKD. This CDR3 comprises 15 residues. Authors' data handling: Quantification of nucleated cells was approximated via reference gene primer amplification. Here immunoSEQ multiplex PCR was the method, and the copy in TCRdb shows in-frame clones only, minus some. The DNA gave D and trimming, while V, J and clone size come from that table. The sample contains roughly 340,000 clones, 90% to 95% of which appear only once. Input material: peripheral blood. The chain carries TRBV24-1 and TRBJ2-2; weak D call: TRBD1 (5 bases). This TCR was sampled from a young woman who had recovered from COVID-19. CDR3 DNA: TGTGCCACCAGTGATTTCGGACAGAACACCGGGGAGCTGTTTTTT. It translates to CATSDFGQNTGELFF.